The next 11 T cell receptor beta chains were all read from a single sample in a study of T cells in Graves' hyperthyroidism and ophthalmopathy. RNA transcripts yielded amplified TCR beta CDR3 regions. Using the HTBI primer set, a first-round RT-PCR was run on the TCR CDR3. TCRdb recomputed calls from the multiplex PCR reads with MiXCR, one row per CDR3 protein. The sample contains roughly 720,000 distinct CDR3 sequences, approximately 15% of which appear only once. The specimen sequenced was blood. These receptors all stem from a man between 45 and 60 years old with Graves' hyperthyroidism.

This clonotype was observed a few times. The J gene is TRBJ2-1, the V gene TRBV20-1; D call uncertain. V shed 3 bases and J shed 7 bases, with 16 bases lying between them. This CDR3 has 14 residues. Germline V lookup: CDR1 DFQATT, CDR2 SNEGSKA (reference sequence). In nucleotides, the CDR3 is TGCAGTGCTAGTCTCGGAAGCTTTGAGAATGAGCAGTTCTTC. Residues: CSASLGSFENEQFF.

V usage is TRBV19 and J usage is TRBJ2-1; tentatively, D is TRBD2 (5 bases). V gave up 6 bases and J gave up 0 bases, with 12 bases separating them. The V gene's germline CDR1 is LNHDA and CDR2 SQIVND (reference sequence). The CDR3 covers 15 residues. As DNA, the CDR3 is TGTGCCAGTAGACTTAGCGTCAGCTCCTACAATGAGCAGTTCTTC. Translated, it gives CASRLSVSSYNEQFF.

The chain is built from TRBV5-1 and TRBJ2-2; the D gene is possibly TRBD2 (6 bases). Per the germline V gene, CDR1 is SGHRS and CDR2 is YFSETQ. The CDR3 loop spans 16 amino acids. V gave up 2 bases and J gave up 0 bases, with 11 bases separating them. This CDR3 is CASSFEAGPNTGELFF. In DNA, the CDR3 is TGCGCCAGCAGCTTTGAAGCGGGTCCGAACACCGGGGAGCTGTTTTTT.

CDR3 protein: CARLGHANTGELFF. The DNA for the CDR3 is TGTGCCAGGTTGGGACACGCGAACACCGGGGAGCTGTTTTTT. V is TRBV19 and J is TRBJ2-2, with D possibly being TRBD1 (6 bases). Deletions cut 9 bases from V and 0 bases from J, with 11 bases between. CDR1 and CDR2 (germline): LNHDA, SQIVND (reference sequence). There are 14 residues in the CDR3.

The chain employs TRBV4-1 and TRBJ1-3, with TRBD1 as a possible D gene (5 bases). The CDR3 runs to 14 residues. Germline CDR1 reads MGHRA; CDR2 reads YSYEKL. Trimming stripped 1 base from V and 6 bases from J, with 10 bases between. The CDR3, as DNA: TGCGCCAGCAGCCAAGCCTCGGGGCCAAACACCATATATTTT. This sequence encodes CASSQASGPNTIYF.

This clonotype was observed many times. This chain uses TRBV6-1 with TRBJ2-2; no reliable D call. The V gene's germline CDR1 is MNHNS and CDR2 SASEGT. The CDR3 is made up of 14 amino acids. Trimming left V 6 bases short and J 3 bases short, with 11 bases between. The CDR3 sequence is CASRRTRDTGELFF. CDR3 in DNA: TGTGCCAGCAGGCGAACTCGGGACACCGGGGAGCTGTTTTTT.

This clonotype appeared many times. This chain uses TRBV12-3 or TRBV12-4 with TRBJ1-2; no clear D. V was clipped by 4 bases and J by 1 base, with 7 bases between them. The CDR3 consists of 13 residues. CDR3 residues: CASSSSSNYGYTF. Here the CDR3 DNA reads TGTGCCAGCAGTTCTTCAAGTAACTATGGCTACACCTTC.

This clonotype was detected many times. The chain is built from TRBV10-3 and TRBJ2-5, with D possibly matching TRBD2 (5 bases). The germline gives CDR1 ENHRY, CDR2 SYGVKD. CDR3 size: 14 residues. Between the trimmed V and J ends, which lost 7 bases and 1 base, there was a span of 13 bases. CDR3 amino acids: CAIKDYGIQETQYF. The CDR3 DNA sequence: TGTGCCATCAAAGATTACGGGATCCAAGAGACCCAGTACTTC.

In DNA, the CDR3 is TGTGCCATAGGACTCATCACAGATACGCAGTATTTT. It specifies CAIGLITDTQYF. V usage is TRBV12-3 or TRBV12-4 and J usage is TRBJ2-3, with D possibly TRBD2 on 5 matching bases. The CDR3 totals 12 residues. V was pared by 10 bases and J by 2 bases, with 10 bases between.

The sample holds many counts of this clonotype. This CDR3 is CASSSGTDGSYEQYF. The CDR3, as DNA: TGTGCCAGCAGCTCCGGGACAGATGGCTCCTACGAGCAGTACTTC. V is TRBV11-1 and J is TRBJ2-7, with 7 bases that match TRBD1. Per the germline V gene, CDR1 is SGHAT and CDR2 is FQDESV (reference sequence). The ends lost 4 bases at V and 0 bases at J; junction bases unmatched: 6. This CDR3 contains 15 residues.

The chain joins TRBV30 to TRBJ2-2, with a tentative D call TRBD2 (5 bases). The V end lost 3 bases, the J end lost 4 bases, and 9 bases lay between the germline ends. CDR3 length equals 13 residues. Per the germline V gene, CDR1 is GTSNPN and CDR2 is SVGIG (reference sequence). The chain's CDR3 is CAWSRGGTGELFF. The CDR3 bases are TGTGCCTGGAGCCGGGGTGGCACCGGGGAGCTGTTTTTT. The full variable domain, with the rest looked up from reference TRBV30 and TRBJ2-2, is SQTIHQWPATLVQPVGSPLSLECTVEGTSNPNLYWYRQAAGRGLQLLFYSVGIGQISSEVPQNLSASRPQDRQFILSSKKLLLSDSGFYLCAWSRGGTGELFFGEGSRLTVL.